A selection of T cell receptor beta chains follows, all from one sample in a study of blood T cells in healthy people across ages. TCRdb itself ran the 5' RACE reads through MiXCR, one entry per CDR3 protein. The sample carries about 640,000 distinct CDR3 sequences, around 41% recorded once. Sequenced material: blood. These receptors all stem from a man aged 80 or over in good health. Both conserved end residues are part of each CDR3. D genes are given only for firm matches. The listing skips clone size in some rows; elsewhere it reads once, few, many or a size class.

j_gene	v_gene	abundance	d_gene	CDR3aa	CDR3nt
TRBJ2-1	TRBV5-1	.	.	CASSNRDRNEQFF	TGCGCCAGCAGCAACCGGGACCGCAATGAGCAGTTCTTC
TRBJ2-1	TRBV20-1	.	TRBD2	CSASSLAGGKNEQFF	TGCAGTGCTAGCTCACTAGCGGGAGGTAAAAATGAGCAGTTCTTC
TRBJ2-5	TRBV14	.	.	CASSQDSGGTQYF	TGTGCCAGCAGCCAAGATAGTGGAGGAACCCAGTACTTC
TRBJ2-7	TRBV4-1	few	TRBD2	CASSQALAGGLYEQYF	TGCGCCAGCAGCCAAGCCCTAGCGGGGGGCCTATACGAGCAGTACTTC
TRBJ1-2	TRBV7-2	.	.	CASARDEAYGYTF	TGTGCCAGCGCCCGGGACGAGGCCTATGGCTACACCTTC
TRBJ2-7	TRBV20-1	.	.	CSAKSGHSYEQYF	TGCAGTGCCAAGAGCGGACACTCCTACGAGCAGTACTTC
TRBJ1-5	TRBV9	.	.	CASSASGGRDQPQHF	TGTGCCAGCAGCGCCTCAGGAGGGCGAGACCAGCCCCAGCATTTT
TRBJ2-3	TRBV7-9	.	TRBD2	CASSFQRGSTDTQYF	TGTGCCAGCAGCTTCCAGCGGGGGTCCACAGATACGCAGTATTTT
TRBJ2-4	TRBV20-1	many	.	CSARDGNRAAKNIQYF	TGCAGTGCTAGAGATGGGAACAGGGCGGCCAAAAACATTCAGTACTTC
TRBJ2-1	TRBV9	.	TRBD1	CASSVGDRGMHEQFF	TGTGCCAGCAGCGTAGGGGACAGGGGTATGCATGAGCAGTTCTTC
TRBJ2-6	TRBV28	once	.	CASSLAGNGANVLTF	TGTGCCAGCAGTTTAGCAGGGAATGGGGCCAACGTCCTGACTTTC
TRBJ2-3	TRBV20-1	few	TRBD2	CSGLAGPEGTQYF	TGCAGTGGTTTAGCGGGGCCGGAGGGTACGCAGTATTTT
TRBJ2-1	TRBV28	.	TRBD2	CASSETSGSYLTEQFF	TGTGCCAGCAGTGAAACTAGCGGGAGTTACCTCACTGAGCAGTTCTTC
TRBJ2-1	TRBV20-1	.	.	CSAIKAGGEQFF	TGCAGTGCTATAAAAGCCGGGGGTGAGCAGTTCTTC
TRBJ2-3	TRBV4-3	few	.	CASSQDPGADTQYF	TGCGCCAGCAGCCAAGACCCAGGGGCAGATACGCAGTATTTT
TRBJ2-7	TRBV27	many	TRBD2	CASSELAGGVYEQYF	TGTGCCAGCAGTGAACTAGCGGGAGGTGTCTACGAGCAGTACTTC
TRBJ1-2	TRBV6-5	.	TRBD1	CASRGGTGDGYTF	TGTGCCAGCAGGGGAGGGACAGGGGATGGCTACACCTTC
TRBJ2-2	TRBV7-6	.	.	CASSLPSNAGELFF	TGTGCCAGCAGCTTACCTTCGAACGCCGGGGAGCTGTTTTTT
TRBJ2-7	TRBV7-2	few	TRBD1	CASSRLGTGGAEQYF	TGTGCCAGCAGCCGACTTGGGACAGGGGGCGCCGAGCAGTACTTC
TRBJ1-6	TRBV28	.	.	CASSAHQGRTSPLHF	TGTGCCAGCAGTGCCCACCAAGGGCGGACTTCACCCCTCCACTTT
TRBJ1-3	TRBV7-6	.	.	CASSSTAGAGNTIYF	TGTGCCAGCAGCTCCACTGCAGGGGCTGGAAACACCATATATTTT
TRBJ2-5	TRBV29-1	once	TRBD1	CSAYQPRTGGSETQYF	TGCAGCGCCTATCAACCGCGGACAGGGGGCTCGGAGACCCAGTACTTC
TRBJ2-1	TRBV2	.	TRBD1	CASSDRTGVSYNEQFF	TGTGCCAGCAGTGATCGGACAGGGGTTTCCTACAATGAGCAGTTCTTC
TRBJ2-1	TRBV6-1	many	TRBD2	CAGGLAEQFF	TGTGCCGGGGGACTAGCGGAGCAGTTCTTC
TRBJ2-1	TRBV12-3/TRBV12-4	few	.	CASIGRAYNEQFF	TGTGCCAGCATAGGCAGAGCCTACAATGAGCAGTTCTTC
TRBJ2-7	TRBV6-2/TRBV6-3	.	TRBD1	CASSYGPGQGPYEQYF	TGTGCCAGCAGTTACGGACCGGGACAGGGTCCCTACGAGCAGTACTTC